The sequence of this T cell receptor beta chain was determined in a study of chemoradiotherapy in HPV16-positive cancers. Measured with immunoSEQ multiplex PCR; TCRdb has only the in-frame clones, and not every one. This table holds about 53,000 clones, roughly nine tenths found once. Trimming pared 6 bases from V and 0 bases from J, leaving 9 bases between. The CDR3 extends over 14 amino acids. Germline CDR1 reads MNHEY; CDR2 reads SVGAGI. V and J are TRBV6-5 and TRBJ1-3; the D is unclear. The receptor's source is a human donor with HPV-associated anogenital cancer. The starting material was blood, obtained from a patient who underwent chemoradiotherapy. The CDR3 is CASSPRFSGNTIYF. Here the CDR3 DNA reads TGTGCCAGCAGCCCCCGGTTCTCTGGAAACACCATATATTTT.